The T cell receptor beta chain described here comes from a study of cytomegalovirus exposure and HLA in healthy donors. Study summary: When 398 donors were genotyped, just over 80% of them were found to fall in the Caucasian-associated ancestry cluster.

The PCR used 60 Vbeta and 13 Jbeta primers. Method: immunoSEQ multiplex PCR; TCRdb's copy keeps in-frame clones and lacks some. This table has some 170,000 clones, about 80% appearing once. The receptor's source is a man younger than 40 in good health and CMV-seronegative. Material: PBMCs.

The CDR3 protein is CASSLTGWRQATEQYF. CDR3 DNA: TGTGCCAGCAGCTTAACTGGGTGGAGGCAGGCTACCGAGCAGTACTTC. The chain is built from TRBV11-2 and TRBJ2-7; D might be TRBD2 (5 bases). The germline CDR1 and CDR2 sequences are SGHAT and FQNNGV. The CDR3 runs 16 residues. Trimming cost V 2 bases and J 6 bases, with 20 bases left between them.